This entry features one TCR beta chain sequence. The authors split each subset's genomic DNA evenly across several immunoSEQ plates. This table comes from immunoSEQ multiplex PCR, and its TCRdb copy is limited to in-frame clones, with some not included. The sample lists some 2,000,000 clones, approximately 94% occurring once. This entry comes from a study of shared clonotypes between healthy human individuals. V lost 4 bases and J 7 bases, leaving 16 bases between the germline ends. Germline values: CDR1 SEHNR, CDR2 FQNEAQ (reference sequence). CDR3 length: 15 residues. Every donor was a Caucasian adult from Nashville, Tennessee.

This chain joins TRBV7-9 and TRBJ1-4; possibly TRBD1 for D (5 bases). This sequence was found in a man between 18 and 29 years old in good health. What was sequenced was naive CD4+ T cells sorted from blood. The subset was: CD45RA+ positively selected. CDR3 residues: CASSYTGRNTEKLFF. In nucleotides, the CDR3 is TGTGCCAGCAGCTATACGGGACGGAATACTGAAAAACTGTTTTTT.